The rows below give T cell receptor beta chains drawn from one sample of a study of cytomegalovirus exposure and HLA in healthy donors. Here immunoSEQ multiplex PCR was the method, and the copy in TCRdb shows in-frame clones only, minus some. Of about 150,000 clones in the sample, roughly 80% are singletons; the top ten hold 2% to 2.5%. The sample comprised PBMCs. The receptors come from a male donor in good health and CMV-seronegative. The CDR3 runs from the conserved cysteine through the conserved F or W. Each record gives: V gene, clone size, D gene, J gene, CDR3 protein, CDR3 DNA. A D gene is named only where the DNA matches it firmly. Clone size, where shown, is once, few, many, or a class for clones that have expanded.

v_call: TRBV10-3; clone_size: few; d_call: TRBD2; j_call: TRBJ2-3; cdr3_aa: CAISVTLAGGTDTQYF; cdr3_nt: TGTGCCATCAGTGTTACTCTAGCGGGAGGAACAGATACGCAGTATTTT
v_call: TRBV9; clone_size: -; d_call: TRBD2; j_call: TRBJ2-5; cdr3_aa: CASSVSSGAGLVETQYF; cdr3_nt: TGTGCCAGCAGCGTAAGTTCGGGAGCGGGGCTGGTGGAGACCCAGTACTTC
v_call: TRBV27; clone_size: -; d_call: TRBD1; j_call: TRBJ1-2; cdr3_aa: CASSLSGQASNYGYTF; cdr3_nt: TGTGCCAGCAGTTTATCCGGACAGGCTTCAAACTATGGCTACACCTTC
v_call: TRBV28; clone_size: -; d_call: -; j_call: TRBJ1-3; cdr3_aa: CASSSDSDSGNTIYF; cdr3_nt: TGTGCCAGCAGTTCTGACAGTGACTCTGGAAACACCATATATTTT
v_call: TRBV28; clone_size: -; d_call: TRBD1; j_call: TRBJ1-2; cdr3_aa: CASSLDRGTYGYTF; cdr3_nt: TGTGCCAGCAGTTTAGACAGGGGCACGTATGGCTACACCTTC
v_call: TRBV29-1; clone_size: -; d_call: -; j_call: TRBJ2-1; cdr3_aa: CSVESAYPGSYNEQFF; cdr3_nt: TGCAGCGTTGAATCGGCCTACCCGGGCTCCTACAATGAGCAGTTCTTC
v_call: TRBV21-1; clone_size: -; d_call: -; j_call: TRBJ2-5; cdr3_aa: CASSKVVEETQYF; cdr3_nt: TGTGCCAGCAGCAAAGTGGTCGAGGAGACCCAGTACTTC
v_call: TRBV6-1; clone_size: few; d_call: -; j_call: TRBJ1-1; cdr3_aa: CASSDRFGNTEAFF; cdr3_nt: TGTGCCAGCAGTGACAGGTTCGGGAACACTGAAGCTTTCTTT
v_call: TRBV5-1; clone_size: -; d_call: -; j_call: TRBJ2-2; cdr3_aa: CASSLFVGNTNTGELFF; cdr3_nt: TGCGCCAGCAGCTTGTTCGTCGGGAATACGAACACCGGGGAGCTGTTTTTT
v_call: TRBV4-2; clone_size: few; d_call: -; j_call: TRBJ2-7; cdr3_aa: CASSQVASRSYEQYF; cdr3_nt: TGTGCCAGCAGCCAAGTAGCTAGCCGGTCCTACGAGCAGTACTTC
v_call: TRBV7-9; clone_size: -; d_call: -; j_call: TRBJ2-3; cdr3_aa: CASSPESDTQYF; cdr3_nt: TGTGCCAGCAGCCCCGAGTCAGATACGCAGTATTTT
v_call: TRBV7-8; clone_size: -; d_call: -; j_call: TRBJ1-1; cdr3_aa: CASSLQTPGGGTEAFF; cdr3_nt: TGTGCCAGCAGCCTTCAAACCCCGGGGGGCGGGACTGAAGCTTTCTTT
v_call: TRBV28; clone_size: -; d_call: TRBD1; j_call: TRBJ2-7; cdr3_aa: CASSSQDRGSYEQYF; cdr3_nt: TGTGCCAGCAGTTCTCAGGACAGGGGCTCCTACGAGCAGTACTTC
v_call: TRBV9; clone_size: -; d_call: TRBD1; j_call: TRBJ1-5; cdr3_aa: CASSETGGGQPQHF; cdr3_nt: TGTGCCAGCAGCGAGACAGGGGGCGGTCAGCCCCAGCATTTT
v_call: TRBV11-2; clone_size: few; d_call: TRBD2; j_call: TRBJ2-3; cdr3_aa: CASSSGLAGVGDTDTQYF; cdr3_nt: TGTGCCAGCAGCTCGGGACTAGCGGGAGTGGGTGACACAGATACGCAGTATTTT
v_call: TRBV19; clone_size: -; d_call: -; j_call: TRBJ1-5; cdr3_aa: CASSITPGHTQPQHF; cdr3_nt: TGTGCCAGTAGTATCACACCGGGACATACACAGCCCCAGCATTTT